What follows are 14 T cell receptor beta chains derived from one specimen sequenced in a study of blood T cell repertoires in COVID-19. Repertoires were generated with immunoSEQ multiplex PCR, while TCRdb's copy carries only in-frame clones and drops some. The table records around 100,000 clones, almost 80% of them present only once. The sample comprised peripheral blood. These receptors were collected from a woman between 65 and 79 years old with acute or convalescent COVID-19.

This chain connects TRBV6-4 to TRBJ1-5, with D perhaps matching TRBD1 (5 bases). Germline CDR1 and CDR2: MRHNA and SNTAGT. V dropped 0 bases and J dropped 3 bases, with 15 bases sitting between them. The CDR3 runs to 17 residues. The CDR3 sequence: CASSDSVGGRDNQPQHF. The CDR3 DNA reads as TGTGCCAGCAGTGACTCGGTCGGGGGGAGGGACAATCAGCCCCAGCATTTT.

V and J are TRBV7-9 and TRBJ1-1; D remains ambiguous. CDR1 is SEHNR and CDR2 is FQNEAQ in the germline V gene (reference sequence). Trimming took 5 bases from V and 3 from J, leaving 10 bases between them. The CDR3 length is 13 residues. The CDR3 loop reads CASSLQRDTEAFF. DNA for the CDR3: TGTGCCAGCAGCCTCCAGAGGGACACTGAAGCTTTCTTT.

The chain carries TRBV28 and TRBJ1-2; no reliable D call. Germline lookup yields CDR1 MDHEN and CDR2 SYDVKM. CDR3 size: 14 residues. The germline V and J ends were trimmed by 4 bases and 8 bases, with 17 bases remaining between them. The CDR3, as DNA: TGTGCCAGCAGTTGGAGGTCAAGGGTAGGGGGCTACACCTTC. Its protein product is CASSWRSRVGGYTF.

There are a few counts of this clone. This rearrangement joins TRBV5-4 to TRBJ2-7; D is uncertain. Germline V gives CDR1 SGHNT, CDR2 YYREEE (reference sequence). V was clipped by 2 bases and J by 3 bases, with 6 bases between them. The CDR3 covers 12 residues. The CDR3 is CASSFHNYEQYF. As DNA, the CDR3 is TGTGCCAGCAGCTTTCACAACTACGAGCAGTACTTC.

Written as DNA, the CDR3 is TGTGCCAGCAGCCCGCGGACAGCAACTAATGAAAAACTGTTTTTT. It specifies CASSPRTATNEKLFF. The chain carries TRBV3-1 (or the pseudogene TRBV3-2) and TRBJ1-4, with a tentative D call TRBD1 (6 bases). The V gene lost 4 bases and the J gene lost 0 bases, with 9 bases spanning the gap. The CDR3 spans 15 residues. Germline V gene data show CDR1 as LGHDT and CDR2 as YNNKEL (reference sequence).

This clone occurred a few times. The chain links TRBV5-6 to TRBJ2-1; possibly TRBD2 for D (5 bases). The CDR3 is made up of 13 amino acids. Germline V gene data show CDR1 as SGHDT and CDR2 as YYEEEE. The V and J ends lost 7 bases and 3 bases respectively, with 11 bases between them. CDR3 DNA: TGTGCCAGCCAGCGACTAAACTACAATGAGCAGTTCTTC. It translates to CASQRLNYNEQFF.

The chain couples TRBV12-3 or TRBV12-4 to TRBJ2-7, with D perhaps matching TRBD2 (5 bases). The CDR3 consists of 11 residues. Trimming cost V 5 bases and J 4 bases, with 6 bases left between them. The CDR3, as DNA: TGTGCCAGCAGTACGGGGTACGAGCAGTACTTC. Translation gives CASSTGYEQYF.

The genes are TRBV2 and TRBJ2-7; D gene unclear. The CDR3 runs 13 residues. Germline V gene sequence: CDR1 SNHLY, CDR2 FYNNEI. V was clipped by 8 bases and J by 1 base, with 12 bases between them. CDR3 residues: CASSLGRSYEQYF. The CDR3, as DNA: TGTGCCAGCTCCCTAGGTCGGTCCTACGAGCAGTACTTC.

This rearrangement joins TRBV19 to TRBJ1-4, with TRBD1 matching over 7 bases. With V trimmed by 4 bases and J by 4 bases, 6 bases remained unmatched. Looked up from germline, CDR1 is LNHDA and CDR2 is SQIVND (reference sequence). This CDR3 contains 15 residues. CDR3 bases: TGTGCCAGTAGTACGCAGGGGGTGTATAATGAAAAACTGTTTTTT. Amino acid sequence: CASSTQGVYNEKLFF.

The V call is TRBV2, the J call TRBJ2-7; no firm D call. The length of the CDR3 is 13 residues. Germline CDR1 reads SNHLY; CDR2 reads FYNNEI. Trimming took off 3 bases at V and 2 bases at J, with 8 bases between the two ends. This CDR3 reads CASSEEWTYEQYV. The CDR3 DNA is TGTGCCAGCAGTGAGGAGTGGACCTACGAGCAGTACGTC.

This clone was seen a single time. This sequence joins TRBV30 and TRBJ2-2; D is undetermined. Germline V gene lookup returns CDR1 GTSNPN and CDR2 SVGIG (reference sequence). The germline V and J ends were trimmed by 4 bases and 6 bases, with 6 bases remaining between them. This CDR3 contains 11 residues. This chain's CDR3 is CAWKRAGELFF. CDR3 DNA: TGTGCCTGGAAAAGAGCCGGGGAGCTGTTTTTT.

The chain has TRBV19 and TRBJ1-5, with D hard to call. The CDR3 length is 13 residues. Trimming left V 7 bases short and J 5 bases short, with 12 bases between. The germline CDR1 and CDR2 sequences are LNHDA and SQIVND (reference sequence). The CDR3 DNA reads TGTGCCAGTAAAGACAACCCGGATCAGCCCCAGCATTTT. Translating gives CASKDNPDQPQHF. The complete variable domain, with remaining parts taken from reference TRBV19 and TRBJ1-5, reads DGGITQSPKYLFRKEGQNVTLSCEQNLNHDAMYWYRQDPGQGLRLIYYSQIVNDFQKGDIAEGYSVSREKKESFPLTVTSAQKNPTAFYLCASKDNPDQPQHFGDGTRLSIL.

The gene calls are TRBV25-1 and TRBJ2-7, with 9 bases fitting TRBD1. Per the germline V gene, CDR1 is MGHDK and CDR2 is SYGVNS. This CDR3 region has 15 residues. V dropped 6 bases and J dropped 2; count of bases not matched to a gene: 8. This CDR3 reads CASSVGGQGPYEQYV. The CDR3 DNA sequence: TGTGCCAGCAGCGTCGGGGGACAGGGCCCCTACGAGCAGTACGTC.

This clone came up a few times. The chain joins TRBV6-6 to TRBJ1-6, with 8 bases fitting TRBD1. Germline V gene data show CDR1 as MNHNY and CDR2 as SVGAGI (reference sequence). This CDR3 is 14 amino acids long. Unmatched junction bases numbered 8, after V lost 6 bases and J lost 10 bases. In nucleotides, the CDR3 is TGTGCCAGCAGAGCGACAGGGGACTTATCACCCCTCCACTTT. This encodes CASRATGDLSPLHF.